This T cell receptor (beta chain) was identified in a study of T cells in women clearing cervical HPV infection. The germline V gene has CDR1 SGHNT and CDR2 YYREEE (reference sequence). The CDR3 totals 14 residues. Trimming cost V 2 bases and J 2 bases; bases outside gene matches: 1. A note on this clone: Read data end 3 residues before the CDR3 end; the end is taken from the germline J gene.

Only in-frame clones appear in the TCRdb table, and some are missing; sequencing was by immunoSEQ multiplex PCR. Found here are 20,000 to 25,000 clones; the top ten clones hold more than 9%. The sequencing sample was made of blood buffy coat. The chain uses TRBV5-4 and TRBJ2-7; 10 bases are shared with TRBD2. The origin of this receptor is a woman aged 18 to 75 with a cervical HPV16 infection that either progressed to CIN3+ or cleared (not recorded which). Partial CDR3 DNA: TGTGCCAGCAGCTTCAGCGGGGGGGCCTACGAG. Protein: CASSFSGGAYE. The full CDR3 reads CASSFSGGAYEQYF.